The 12 T cell receptor beta chains listed next were all sequenced from one sample in a study of blood T cell repertoires in COVID-19. TCRdb's table, derived via immunoSEQ multiplex PCR, lists solely in-frame clones and lacks some. Of some 250,000 clones in the sample, just over 85% were seen once. Material: peripheral blood. The receptor set was obtained from a man aged 25 to 40 who had recovered from COVID-19.

The chain couples TRBV29-1 to TRBJ1-1; 8 bases match TRBD1. The J segment lost 0 bases and the V segment lost 6 bases, leaving 9 bases of the junction unmatched. This CDR3 spans 15 amino acids. Germline V gene data show CDR1 as SQVTM and CDR2 as ANQGSEA. CDR3 DNA sequence: TGCAGCGTGCAGGGGGCGCCCATCATGAACACTGAAGCTTTCTTT. Its translation is CSVQGAPIMNTEAFF.

CDR3: CASSEVYASVRANVLTF. Here the CDR3 DNA reads TGTGCCAGCAGTGAAGTGTATGCCTCGGTAAGGGCCAACGTCCTGACTTTC. The chain is built from TRBV6-1 and TRBJ2-6; D not certain. Per germline, CDR1 MNHNS and CDR2 SASEGT. Trimming left V 1 base short and J 5 bases short, with 15 bases between. The CDR3 length is 17 residues.

The chain is built from TRBV5-1 and TRBJ1-1, with TRBD1 matching over 8 bases. J lost 3 bases, V lost 2 bases, and 6 bases had no gene match. The V gene's germline CDR1 is SGHRS and CDR2 YFSETQ. The CDR3 has 15 amino acids. The CDR3 nucleotides read TGCGCCAGCAGCTTCGGGACAGGCAGGGACACTGAAGCTTTCTTT. Encoded protein: CASSFGTGRDTEAFF.

The chain carries TRBV6-6 and TRBJ2-7, with D possibly matching TRBD2 (6 bases). The germline gives CDR1 MNHNY, CDR2 SVGAGI (reference sequence). The CDR3 consists of 16 residues. Trimming stripped 7 bases from V and 6 bases from J, with 25 bases between. CDR3 protein: CASTQLAGSRGREQYF. The CDR3 DNA sequence: TGTGCCAGCACCCAATTGGCGGGATCCCGGGGCCGCGAGCAGTACTTC.

The V call is TRBV4-3, the J call TRBJ2-1, with 10 bases identical to TRBD2. This CDR3 has 14 amino acids. Germline lookup yields CDR1 LGHNA and CDR2 YSLEER. Germline trimming cut 3 bases from V and 9 bases from J; bases unmatched to any gene: 5. CDR3 sequence (DNA): TGCGCCAGCAGCCATGGGACTAGCGTGGGTGAGCAGTTCTTC. This sequence encodes CASSHGTSVGEQFF.

V usage is TRBV6-5 and J usage is TRBJ1-6; possible D gene TRBD1, 5 bases. This CDR3 spans 14 amino acids. The germline CDR1 and CDR2 sequences are MNHEY and SVGAGI. Trimming left V 2 bases short and J 12 bases short, with 14 bases between. The DNA for the CDR3 is TGTGCCAGCAGTTACCAGGGAGGTAGAATACCCCTCCACTTT. Its protein is CASSYQGGRIPLHF.

The chain uses TRBV27 and TRBJ1-4; no definite D call. V was cut by 2 bases and J by 0 bases, with 7 bases left in between. Looked up from germline, CDR1 is MNHEY and CDR2 is SMNVEV (reference sequence). The CDR3 is 15 residues long. The CDR3 nucleotides are TGTGCCAGCAGTTTAACACACCCAACTAATGAAAAACTGTTTTTT. It is translated as CASSLTHPTNEKLFF.

V and J are TRBV11-2 and TRBJ1-2, with D possibly TRBD1 on 6 matching bases. Trimming stripped 0 bases from V and 8 bases from J, with 16 bases between. The CDR3 totals 15 residues. Germline V lookup: CDR1 SGHAT, CDR2 FQNNGV. This CDR3 is CASSLDLWTEGGYTF. Written as DNA, the CDR3 is TGTGCCAGCAGCTTAGATCTTTGGACAGAGGGCGGCTACACCTTC.

This clone has only one observation. The genes are TRBV24-1 and TRBJ1-2, with TRBD1 matching over 9 bases. The V gene's germline CDR1 is KGHDR and CDR2 SFDVKD. This CDR3 has 15 residues. V trimming: 3 bases; J trimming: 5 bases; junction bases outside the gene matches: 6. The CDR3 is CATSDPGQGVYGYTF. Written as DNA, the CDR3 is TGTGCCACCAGTGATCCGGGACAGGGTGTGTATGGCTACACCTTC.

The rearrangement uses TRBV20-1 and TRBJ1-1; D gene uncertain. The V end lost 5 bases, the J end lost 6 bases, and 10 bases lay between the germline ends. This CDR3 region has 11 residues. CDR1 DFQATT and CDR2 SNEGSKA come from the germline V gene (reference sequence). CDR3 protein: CSAWGVPEAFF. CDR3 nucleotides: TGCAGTGCTTGGGGAGTGCCTGAAGCTTTCTTT.

The rearrangement uses TRBV5-4 and TRBJ1-4, with TRBD1 matching over 8 bases. This CDR3 comprises 16 residues. Looked up from germline, CDR1 is SGHNT and CDR2 is YYREEE (reference sequence). With 4 bases clipped from V and 0 bases from J, the junction kept 5 bases outside the gene matches. The CDR3 region has the DNA TGTGCCAGCAGCCCGGACAGGGCTACAACTAATGAAAAACTGTTTTTT. Residues: CASSPDRATTNEKLFF.

The chain carries TRBV27 and TRBJ2-7, with 8 bases fitting TRBD1. The germline V gene encodes CDR1 MNHEY and CDR2 SMNVEV (reference sequence). CDR3 size: 14 residues. The J segment lost 2 bases and the V segment lost 4 bases, leaving 4 bases of the junction unmatched. The CDR3: CASSWTGNAYEQYF. CDR3 bases: TGTGCCAGCAGTTGGACAGGGAACGCCTACGAGCAGTACTTC.